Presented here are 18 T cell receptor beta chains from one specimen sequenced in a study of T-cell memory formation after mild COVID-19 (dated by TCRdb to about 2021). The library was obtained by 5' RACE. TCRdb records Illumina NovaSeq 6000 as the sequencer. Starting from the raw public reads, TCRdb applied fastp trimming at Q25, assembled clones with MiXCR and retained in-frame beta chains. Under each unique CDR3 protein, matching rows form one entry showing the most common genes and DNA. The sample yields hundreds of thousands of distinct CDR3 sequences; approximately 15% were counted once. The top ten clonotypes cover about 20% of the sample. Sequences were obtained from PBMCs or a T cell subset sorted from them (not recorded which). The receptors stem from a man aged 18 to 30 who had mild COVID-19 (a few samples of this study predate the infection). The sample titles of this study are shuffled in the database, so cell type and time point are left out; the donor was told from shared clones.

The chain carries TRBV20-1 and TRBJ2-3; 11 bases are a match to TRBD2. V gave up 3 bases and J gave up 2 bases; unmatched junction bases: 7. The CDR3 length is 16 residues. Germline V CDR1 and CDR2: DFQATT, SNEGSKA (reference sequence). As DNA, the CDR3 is TGCAGTGCTAGTTGGCCTAGCGGGGGGTACACAGATACGCAGTATTTT. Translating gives CSASWPSGGYTDTQYF.

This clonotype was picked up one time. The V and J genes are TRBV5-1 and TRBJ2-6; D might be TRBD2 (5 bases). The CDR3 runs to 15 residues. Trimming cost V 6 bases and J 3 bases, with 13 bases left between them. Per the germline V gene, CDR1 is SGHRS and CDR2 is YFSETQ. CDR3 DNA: TGCGCCAGCAACAGCGGAGTGGATGGGGCCAACGTCCTGACTTTC. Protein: CASNSGVDGANVLTF.

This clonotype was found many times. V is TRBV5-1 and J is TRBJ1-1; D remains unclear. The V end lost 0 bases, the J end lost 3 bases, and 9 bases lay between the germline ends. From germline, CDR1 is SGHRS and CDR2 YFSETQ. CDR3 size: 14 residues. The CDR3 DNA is TGCGCCAGCAGCTTGGCCTCAACGGACACTGAAGCTTTCTTT. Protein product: CASSLASTDTEAFF.

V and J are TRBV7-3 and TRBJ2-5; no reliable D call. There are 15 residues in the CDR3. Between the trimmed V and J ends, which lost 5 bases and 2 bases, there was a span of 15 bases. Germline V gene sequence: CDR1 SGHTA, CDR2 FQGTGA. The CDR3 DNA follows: TGTGCCAGCAGCCCACCCCCGGCAGAGCAAGAGACCCAGTACTTC. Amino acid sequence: CASSPPPAEQETQYF.

CDR3 sequence: CASSFSSGRNYEQYF. The CDR3 coding sequence is TGCGCCAGCAGCTTTAGTTCAGGGCGAAACTACGAGCAGTACTTC. The chain is built from TRBV5-1 and TRBJ2-7, with D possibly being TRBD1 (5 bases). V was clipped by 2 bases and J by 3 bases, with 15 bases between them. Looked up from germline, CDR1 is SGHRS and CDR2 is YFSETQ. CDR3 length: 15 amino acids.

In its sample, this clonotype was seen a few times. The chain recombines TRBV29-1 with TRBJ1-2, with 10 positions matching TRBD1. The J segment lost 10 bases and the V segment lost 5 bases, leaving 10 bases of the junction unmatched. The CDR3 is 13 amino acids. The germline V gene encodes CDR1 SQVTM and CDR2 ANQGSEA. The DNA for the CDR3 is TGCAGCGTTTCAGACAGGGGGCGCATCGTCTACACCTTC. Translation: CSVSDRGRIVYTF. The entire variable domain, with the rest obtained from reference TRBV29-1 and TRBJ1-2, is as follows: SAVISQKPSRDICQRGTSLTIQCQVDSQVTMMFWYRQQPGQSLTLIATANQGSEATYESGFVIDKFPISRPNLTFSTLTVSNMSPEDSSIYLCSVSDRGRIVYTFGSGTRLTVV.

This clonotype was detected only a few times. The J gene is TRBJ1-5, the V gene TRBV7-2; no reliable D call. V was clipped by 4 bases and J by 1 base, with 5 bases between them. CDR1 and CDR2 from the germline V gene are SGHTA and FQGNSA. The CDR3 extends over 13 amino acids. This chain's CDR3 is CASSYQSNQPQHF. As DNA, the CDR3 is TGTGCCAGCAGCTATCAGAGCAATCAGCCCCAGCATTTT. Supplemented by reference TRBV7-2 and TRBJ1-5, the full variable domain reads GAGVSQSPSNKVTEKGKDVELRCDPISGHTALYWYRQSLGQGLEFLIYFQGNSAPDKSGLPSDRFSAERTGGSVSTLTIQRTQQEDSAVYLCASSYQSNQPQHFGDGTRLSIL.

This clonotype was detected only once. CDR3 nucleotides: TGTGCCATCAGTGACCCCGCTGGGGGAACAGATACGCAGTATTTT. Translating gives CAISDPAGGTDTQYF. This chain links TRBV10-3 with TRBJ2-3; either TRBD1 or TRBD2 may supply D (5 bases each). The V and J ends lost 3 bases and 3 bases respectively, with 13 bases between them. The CDR3 runs to 15 residues. The germline gives CDR1 ENHRY, CDR2 SYGVKD.

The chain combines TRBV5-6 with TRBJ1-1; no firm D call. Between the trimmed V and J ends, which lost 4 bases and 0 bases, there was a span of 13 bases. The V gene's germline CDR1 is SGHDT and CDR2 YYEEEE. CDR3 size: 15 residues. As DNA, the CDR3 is TGTGCCAGCAGCCCGCCGGGGAACATGAACACTGAAGCTTTCTTT. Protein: CASSPPGNMNTEAFF.

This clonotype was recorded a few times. The CDR3 region has the DNA TGTGCCAGTAGTCCCTCAACGACAGGGGTCGCCGGGGAGCTGTTTTTT. Encoded protein: CASSPSTTGVAGELFF. This chain connects TRBV19 to TRBJ2-2; 8 nucleotides line up with TRBD1. Germline V gene data show CDR1 as LNHDA and CDR2 as SQIVND (reference sequence). Germline trimming cut 5 bases from V and 6 bases from J; bases unmatched to any gene: 11. CDR3 length: 16 residues. The whole variable domain, filled in from reference TRBV19 and TRBJ2-2, reads DGGITQSPKYLFRKEGQNVTLSCEQNLNHDAMYWYRQDPGQGLRLIYYSQIVNDFQKGDIAEGYSVSREKKESFPLTVTSAQKNPTAFYLCASSPSTTGVAGELFFGEGSRLTVL.

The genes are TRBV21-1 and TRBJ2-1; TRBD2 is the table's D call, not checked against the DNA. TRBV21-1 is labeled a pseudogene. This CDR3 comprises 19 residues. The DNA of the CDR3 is TGTGCCAGCAGCAAAGTCTCTCTTTTGGAGGGAATCCTACGGAATGAGCAGTTCTTC. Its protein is CASSKVSLLEGILRNEQFF.

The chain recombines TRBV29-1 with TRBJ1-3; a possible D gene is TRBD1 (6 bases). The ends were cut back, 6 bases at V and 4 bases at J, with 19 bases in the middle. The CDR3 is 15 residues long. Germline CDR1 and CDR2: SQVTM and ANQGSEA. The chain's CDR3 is CSVGAGNAGGNTIYF. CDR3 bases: TGCAGCGTGGGGGCAGGGAATGCTGGAGGAAACACCATATATTTT.

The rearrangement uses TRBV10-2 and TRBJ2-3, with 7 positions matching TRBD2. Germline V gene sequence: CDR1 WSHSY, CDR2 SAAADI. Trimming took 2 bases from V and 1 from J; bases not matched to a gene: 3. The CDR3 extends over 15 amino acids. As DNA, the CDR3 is TGCGCCAGCAGTGAGGGGGGGGGAGGCACAGATACGCAGTATTTT. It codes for CASSEGGGGTDTQYF.

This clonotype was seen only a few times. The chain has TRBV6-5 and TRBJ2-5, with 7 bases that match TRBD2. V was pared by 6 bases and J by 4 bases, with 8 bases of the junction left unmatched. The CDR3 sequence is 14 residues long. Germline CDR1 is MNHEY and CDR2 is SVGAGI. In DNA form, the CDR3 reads TGTGCCAGCAGACCCCCGGGGGGAGGAGAGACCCAGTACTTC. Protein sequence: CASRPPGGGETQYF.

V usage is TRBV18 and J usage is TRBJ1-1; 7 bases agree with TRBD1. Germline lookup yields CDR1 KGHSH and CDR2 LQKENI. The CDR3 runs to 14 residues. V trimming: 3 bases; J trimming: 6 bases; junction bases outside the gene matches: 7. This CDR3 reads CASSPQTGQAEAFF. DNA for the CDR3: TGTGCCAGCTCACCCCAGACAGGGCAGGCTGAAGCTTTCTTT.

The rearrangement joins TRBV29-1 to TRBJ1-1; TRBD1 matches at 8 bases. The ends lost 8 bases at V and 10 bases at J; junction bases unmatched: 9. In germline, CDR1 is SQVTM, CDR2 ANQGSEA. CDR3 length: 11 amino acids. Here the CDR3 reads CSPDRGGGAFF. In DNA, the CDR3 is TGCAGCCCAGACAGGGGTGGGGGAGCTTTCTTT.

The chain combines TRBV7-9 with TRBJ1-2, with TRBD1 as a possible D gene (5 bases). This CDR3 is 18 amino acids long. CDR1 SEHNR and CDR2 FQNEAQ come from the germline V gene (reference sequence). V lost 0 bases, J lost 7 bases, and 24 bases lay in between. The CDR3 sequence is CASSLAPYGGVRLSGYTF. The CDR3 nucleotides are TGTGCCAGCAGCTTAGCGCCCTATGGGGGGGTCCGCTTAAGTGGCTACACCTTC.

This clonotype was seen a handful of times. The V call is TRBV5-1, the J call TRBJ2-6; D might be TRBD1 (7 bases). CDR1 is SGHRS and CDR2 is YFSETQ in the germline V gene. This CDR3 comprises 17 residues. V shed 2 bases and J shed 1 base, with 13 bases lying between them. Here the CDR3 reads CASSFTAGGSGANVLTF. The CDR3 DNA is TGCGCCAGCAGCTTCACGGCAGGGGGGTCTGGGGCCAACGTCCTGACTTTC.